Given below is one T cell receptor (beta chain) in context. Its antigen remains unidentified. CDR1 SGHNT and CDR2 YYREEE come from the germline V gene (reference sequence). The length of the CDR3 is 15 residues. J lost 6 bases, V lost 0 bases, and 4 bases had no gene match. Time point specified: persistent/refractory GD, antithyroid drugs over 5 years with positive TRAb. RNA isolated from PBMCs was used to make the TCR library. Sequencing libraries for TCR beta were prepared with iRepertoire HTBI primers and Arm-PCR of CDR3 regions. TCRdb reanalysed the multiplex PCR reads using MiXCR and keeps one entry per CDR3 protein. The sample includes 450,000 or so distinct CDR3 sequences, under 25% of them seen just once. The data derive from a study of regulatory T cells in long-lasting Graves disease. Study outcomes and limitations: Favoring TRBV28, TRBJ1-2 and TRBJ2-5 was a feature seen in persistent disease. Persistent Graves' patients showed a TCR diversity that was lower than that of newly diagnosed ones.

The V call is TRBV5-4, the J call TRBJ2-2; 8 nucleotides agree with TRBD2. The starting material was peripheral blood mononuclear cells (PBMCs), obtained when the disease was refractory, from a patient treated with antithyroid drugs. This TCR was recovered from a female donor with Graves disease. For the CDR3, the DNA is TGTGCCAGCAGCTTGGTCGGGAGGGCCGCCGGGGAGCTGTTTTTT. This gives the protein CASSLVGRAAGELFF.